This T cell receptor beta chain was sequenced in a study of cytotoxic CD8 clonotypes in ibrutinib-treated CLL. Libraries of TCR beta were made from 1.5 to 2.5 micrograms of genomic DNA that came from cryopreserved PBMCs. Study outcomes and limitations: Progressing and sustained-remission patients had different sampling times.

About this clone itself: The antigen is not known.

TCRdb keeps only in-frame clones here, not all; method: immunoSEQ multiplex PCR. Among 150,000 to 200,000 clones listed, about 88% were seen once. Sequencing used PBMCs, obtained at disease progression, from a patient treated with ibrutinib. The origin of this receptor is a human donor with chronic lymphocytic leukemia.

As DNA, the CDR3 is TGTGCCAGCAACGGACAGGGCGGCCGCTATGGCTACACCTTC. Protein sequence: CASNGQGGRYGYTF. This sequence joins TRBV2 and TRBJ1-2, with 8 bases that match TRBD1. Unmatched junction bases numbered 8, after V lost 7 bases and J lost 4 bases. Germline V gene sequence: CDR1 SNHLY, CDR2 FYNNEI. This CDR3 comprises 14 residues.